Listed below are T cell receptor beta chains from one sample, sequenced in a study of sequential checkpoint blockade in melanoma. Profiling relied on immunoSEQ multiplex PCR, and the TCRdb table lists in-frame clones only, not all of them. The repertoire holds 21,000 or so clones, with 70% to 90% as singletons. The input for sequencing was CD8+ T cells sorted from blood (inferred from file names), taken from a patient given nivolumab and ipilimumab in sequence. The receptors were sampled from a human donor with melanoma. CDR3s include the opening cysteine and the closing phenylalanine or tryptophan. Fields, in order: clone size, D gene, J gene, V gene, CDR3 length, CDR3 protein, CDR3 DNA. A D gene is named only where the DNA matches it firmly. Clone size is stated in some rows and not others, as once, few, many or a class when expanded.

NA | TRBD1 | TRBJ1-2 | TRBV30 | 15 | CAWSVRQGAVYGYTF | TGTGCCTGGAGTGTACGACAGGGGGCCGTCTATGGCTACACCTTC
NA | TRBD1 | TRBJ2-1 | TRBV10-3 | 16 | CAIRSRGQENFDEQFF | TGTGCCATCAGAAGCCGTGGACAGGAAAATTTCGATGAGCAGTTCTTC
NA | TRBD1 | TRBJ1-1 | TRBV6-5 | 16 | CASSSTGEIGYTEAFF | TGTGCCAGCAGTTCTACAGGGGAAATTGGTTACACTGAAGCTTTCTTT
few | TRBD2 | TRBJ2-1 | TRBV7-3 | 16 | CASSLAAGAYYNEQFF | TGTGCCAGCAGCTTGGCAGCGGGAGCCTACTACAATGAGCAGTTCTTC
NA | TRBD1 | TRBJ2-7 | TRBV27 | 15 | CASSRDRESSYEQYF | TGTGCCAGCAGCCGGGACAGGGAAAGCTCCTACGAGCAGTACTTC
NA | TRBD1 | TRBJ1-4 | TRBV4-3 | 14 | CASSPGQGYEKLFF | TGCGCCAGCAGCCCCGGACAGGGTTATGAAAAACTGTTTTTT
NA | NA | TRBJ2-1 | TRBV29-1 | 13 | CSVGGTFHREQFF | TGCAGCGTTGGGGGGACTTTCCACAGAGAGCAGTTCTTC
NA | NA | TRBJ2-6 | TRBV27 | 17 | CASSLYLRGSGANVLTF | TGTGCCAGCAGTTTATACCTCCGGGGCTCTGGGGCCAACGTCCTGACTTTC
NA | NA | TRBJ1-6 | TRBV9 | 15 | CASSPTETAYSPLHF | TGTGCCAGCAGCCCCACGGAGACAGCTTATTCACCCCTCCACTTT
NA | NA | TRBJ1-4 | TRBV7-9 | 13 | CATETGGSEKLFF | TGTGCCACAGAGACAGGAGGTAGTGAAAAACTGTTTTTT
NA | NA | TRBJ1-1 | TRBV27 | 13 | CATHRGKNTEAFF | TGTGCCACACACCGCGGAAAGAACACTGAAGCTTTCTTT
NA | TRBD1 | TRBJ2-7 | TRBV28 | 15 | CASSPSWGQVYEQYF | TGTGCCAGCAGTCCTTCGTGGGGACAGGTCTACGAGCAGTACTTC
NA | TRBD1 | TRBJ2-7 | TRBV14 | 14 | CASSQTPDRAQQYF | TGTGCCAGCAGCCAAACCCCGGACAGGGCCCAGCAGTACTTC
once | TRBD1 | TRBJ1-5 | TRBV10-3 | 16 | CAISAIRGKWDQPQHF | TGTGCCATCAGTGCGATCAGGGGGAAGTGGGATCAGCCCCAGCATTTT
once | NA | TRBJ2-7 | TRBV7-9 | 16 | CASSLAEGWGRAEQYF | TGTGCCAGCAGCTTAGCAGAGGGATGGGGGCGGGCCGAGCAGTACTTC
NA | TRBD1 | TRBJ1-2 | TRBV7-9 | 15 | CASSPRDRGKYGYTF | TGTGCCAGCAGCCCGAGGGACAGGGGGAAGTATGGCTACACCTTC
NA | TRBD1 | TRBJ2-7 | TRBV28 | 15 | CASRSLQGAGYEQYF | TGTGCCAGCAGGTCACTACAGGGGGCGGGATACGAGCAGTACTTC
NA | NA | TRBJ2-1 | TRBV25-1 | 12 | CASSWSINEQFF | TGTGCCAGCAGTTGGTCTATCAATGAGCAGTTCTTC
few | NA | TRBJ1-2 | TRBV28 | 16 | CASSPSRTLGGYGYTF | TGTGCCAGCAGCCCGAGTAGGACCCTGGGGGGGTATGGCTACACCTTC
NA | NA | TRBJ1-3 | TRBV6-5 | 15 | CASSYSSGPGNTIYF | TGTGCCAGCAGTTACTCTTCAGGGCCTGGAAACACCATATATTTT
NA | NA | TRBJ1-2 | TRBV14 | 14 | CASSQVGAGYGYTF | TGTGCCAGCAGCCAAGTTGGAGCCGGCTATGGCTACACCTTC
NA | TRBD2 | TRBJ2-7 | TRBV27 | 15 | CASTYWAGASYEQYF | TGTGCCAGCACCTACTGGGCGGGAGCTAGTTACGAGCAGTACTTC
NA | NA | TRBJ2-7 | TRBV6-1 | 13 | CASSEGPTYEQYF | TGTGCCAGCAGTGAAGGGCCCACCTACGAGCAGTACTTC
NA | TRBD1 | TRBJ1-1 | TRBV5-1 | 16 | CASSLVPRDSYTEAFF | TGCGCCAGCAGCTTGGTGCCCCGGGACAGCTACACTGAAGCTTTCTTT
NA | TRBD1 | TRBJ1-2 | TRBV5-5 | 14 | CASSEPGGAYGYTF | TGTGCCAGCAGCGAGCCAGGGGGCGCATATGGCTACACCTTC
once | TRBD1 | TRBJ2-1 | TRBV4-1 | 15 | CASSLTGVSYNEQFF | TGCGCCAGCAGCCTTACAGGGGTCTCCTACAATGAGCAGTTCTTC
few | TRBD2 | TRBJ2-1 | TRBV19 | 14 | CASHQRGRYNEQFF | TGTGCCAGTCACCAGCGGGGGCGATACAATGAGCAGTTCTTC
NA | NA | TRBJ2-7 | TRBV21-1 | 17 | CASSKGTGGLPSYEQYF | TGTGCCAGCAGCAAAGGGACAGGGGGCCTTCCTTCCTACGAGCAGTACTTC
few | NA | TRBJ2-1 | TRBV18 | 18 | CASSPTDGREKPYNEQFF | TGTGCCAGCTCACCAACTGACGGACGGGAAAAGCCTTACAATGAGCAGTTCTTC
NA | TRBD1 | TRBJ1-4 | TRBV6-4 | 12 | CASSDLLSGQGF | TGTGCCAGCAGTGACCTACTTTCGGGACAGGGTTTT
NA | NA | TRBJ2-1 | TRBV19 | 14 | CASGGQGSYNEQFF | TGTGCCAGTGGAGGGCAGGGATCCTACAATGAGCAGTTCTTC
NA | NA | TRBJ2-5 | TRBV21-1 | 17 | CASSTRFWTGKGETQYF | TGTGCCAGCAGCACCCGCTTTTGGACAGGCAAGGGAGAGACCCAGTACTTC
NA | NA | TRBJ2-3 | TRBV27 | 14 | CASSLMQGTDTQYF | TGTGCCAGCAGTTTAATGCAGGGCACAGATACGCAGTATTTT
NA | NA | TRBJ2-7 | TRBV7-2 | 13 | CASSLDLVYEQYF | TGTGCCAGCAGCTTAGACTTGGTCTACGAGCAGTACTTC
NA | NA | TRBJ1-5 | TRBV27 | 17 | CASGPRQIVYSNQPQHF | TGTGCCAGCGGACCCCGACAGATCGTGTATAGCAATCAGCCCCAGCATTTT
NA | TRBD2 | TRBJ2-5 | TRBV27 | 16 | CASSLMAGGPVETQYF | TGTGCCAGCAGTTTAATGGCGGGAGGGCCGGTAGAGACCCAGTACTTC
NA | NA | TRBJ1-6 | TRBV4-1 | 17 | CASSQDIRAGRNSPLHF | TGCGCCAGCAGCCAAGATATAAGGGCAGGGCGAAATTCACCCCTCCACTTT
NA | NA | TRBJ1-1 | TRBV5-1 | 18 | CASSLAFFSGVEGTEAFF | TGCGCCAGCAGCTTGGCCTTCTTTTCGGGGGTGGAGGGCACTGAAGCTTTCTTT
few | TRBD2 | TRBJ2-7 | TRBV10-3 | 15 | CASRYPTSRGYEQYF | TGTGCCAGCAGGTACCCGACTAGCCGTGGCTACGAGCAGTACTTC
few | NA | TRBJ2-7 | TRBV6-6 | 12 | CASSYGRDEQYF | TGTGCCAGCAGTTACGGGCGCGACGAGCAGTACTTC
NA | NA | TRBJ1-1 | TRBV19 | 13 | CASSQGPYTEAFF | TGTGCCAGTAGTCAGGGTCCGTACACTGAAGCTTTCTTT
NA | NA | TRBJ2-3 | TRBV10-3 | 12 | CATYPGTDTQYF | TGTGCCACCTACCCGGGAACAGATACGCAGTATTTT
few | NA | TRBJ2-4 | TRBV27 | 16 | CASRVGAQGSQNIQYF | TGTGCCAGCCGTGTGGGGGCCCAGGGGTCCCAAAACATTCAGTACTTC
NA | NA | TRBJ2-7 | TRBV27 | 16 | CASSPSSGPRGYEQYF | TGTGCCAGCAGTCCCTCTTCCGGCCCGCGGGGTTACGAGCAGTACTTC
NA | TRBD2 | TRBJ2-3 | TRBV14 | 15 | CASSRGSGSTDTQYF | TGTGCCAGCAGCCGTGGTAGCGGGAGCACAGATACGCAGTATTTT